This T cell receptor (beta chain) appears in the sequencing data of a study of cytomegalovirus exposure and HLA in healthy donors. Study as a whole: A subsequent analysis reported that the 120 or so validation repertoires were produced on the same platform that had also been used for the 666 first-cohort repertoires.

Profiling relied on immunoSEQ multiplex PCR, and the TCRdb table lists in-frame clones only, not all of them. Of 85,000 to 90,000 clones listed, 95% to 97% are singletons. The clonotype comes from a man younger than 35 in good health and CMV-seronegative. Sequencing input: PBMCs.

CDR3 coding DNA: TGTGCCAGCAGCTTGAACCGCGATCCGGCTAACTATGGCTACACCTTC. Translating gives CASSLNRDPANYGYTF. The chain links TRBV5-6 to TRBJ1-2; D gene ambiguous. The CDR3 is 16 residues long. Germline loops: CDR1 SGHDT, CDR2 YYEEEE. V was pared by 1 base and J by 0 bases, with 13 bases between.